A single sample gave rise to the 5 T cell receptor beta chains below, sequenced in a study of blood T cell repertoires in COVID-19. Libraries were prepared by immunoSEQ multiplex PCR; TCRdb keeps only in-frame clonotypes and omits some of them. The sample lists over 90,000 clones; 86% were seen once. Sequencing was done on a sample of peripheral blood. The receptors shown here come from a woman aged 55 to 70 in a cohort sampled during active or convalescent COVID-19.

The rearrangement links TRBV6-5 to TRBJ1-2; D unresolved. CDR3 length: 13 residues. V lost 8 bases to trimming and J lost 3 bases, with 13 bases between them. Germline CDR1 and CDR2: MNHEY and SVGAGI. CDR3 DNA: TGTGCCAGCCGGGTCTCATTCTACTATGGCTACACCTTC. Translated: CASRVSFYYGYTF.

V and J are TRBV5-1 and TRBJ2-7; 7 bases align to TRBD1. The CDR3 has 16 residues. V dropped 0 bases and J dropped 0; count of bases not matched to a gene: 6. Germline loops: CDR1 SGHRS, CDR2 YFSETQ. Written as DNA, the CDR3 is TGCGCCAGCAGCTTGGGGGGACAGATATACTCCTACGAGCAGTACTTC. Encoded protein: CASSLGGQIYSYEQYF.

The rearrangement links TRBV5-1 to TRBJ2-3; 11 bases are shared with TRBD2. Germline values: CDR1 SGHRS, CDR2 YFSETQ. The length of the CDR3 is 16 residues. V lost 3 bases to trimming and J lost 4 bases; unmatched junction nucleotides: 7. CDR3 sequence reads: CASSSGLAASSDTQYF. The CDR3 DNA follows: TGCGCCAGCAGCTCGGGACTAGCGGCGTCATCAGATACGCAGTATTTT.

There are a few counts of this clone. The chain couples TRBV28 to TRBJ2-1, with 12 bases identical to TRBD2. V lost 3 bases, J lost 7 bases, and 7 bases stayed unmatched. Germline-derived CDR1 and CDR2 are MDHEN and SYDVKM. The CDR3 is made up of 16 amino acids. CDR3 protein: CASSLRASGRGNEQFF. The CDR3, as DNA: TGTGCCAGCAGTTTGAGGGCTAGCGGGAGGGGAAATGAGCAGTTCTTC.

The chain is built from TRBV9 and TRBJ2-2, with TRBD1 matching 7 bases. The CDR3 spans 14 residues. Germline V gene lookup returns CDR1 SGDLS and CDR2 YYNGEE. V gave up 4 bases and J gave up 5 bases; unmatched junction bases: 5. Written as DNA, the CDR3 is TGTGCCAGCAGCTATGGGACAGCTACCGGGGAGCTGTTTTTT. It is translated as CASSYGTATGELFF.